The present TCR beta chain was sequenced within a study of blood T cell repertoires in COVID-19. Study-level background: Samples representing acute and convalescent COVID-19 were sourced from the United States, Italy and Spain. T cells, B-cell-depleted T cells, or PBMCs supplied cDNA or gDNA.

The CDR3 loop spans 14 amino acids. Germline loops: CDR1 LNHDA, CDR2 SQIVND (reference sequence). Trimming took 2 bases from V and 2 from J, leaving 7 bases between them. Method: immunoSEQ multiplex PCR; TCRdb's copy keeps in-frame clones and lacks some. Of approximately 500,000 clones in the sample, approximately 85% are singletons; the top ten hold 3% to 4%. This receptor was obtained from a human donor in a cohort sampled during active COVID-19. This chain joins TRBV19 and TRBJ2-1; D is undetermined. Sequences were obtained from peripheral blood. The CDR3 region is CASSIPGPYNEQFF. DNA of the CDR3: TGTGCCAGTAGTATACCGGGTCCCTACAATGAGCAGTTCTTC. The variable domain in full, completed from reference TRBV19 and TRBJ2-1, reads DGGITQSPKYLFRKEGQNVTLSCEQNLNHDAMYWYRQDPGQGLRLIYYSQIVNDFQKGDIAEGYSVSREKKESFPLTVTSAQKNPTAFYLCASSIPGPYNEQFFGPGTRLTVL.